Listed here are 3 T cell receptor beta chains from one sample, sequenced in a study of cytotoxic CD8 clonotypes in ibrutinib-treated CLL. The method was immunoSEQ multiplex PCR; TCRdb's version includes in-frame clones alone and lacks a portion of them. The sample yields more than 200,000 clones, roughly 74% seen once. The material was PBMCs, obtained after 24 months of ibrutinib treatment. These TCRs come from a human donor with chronic lymphocytic leukemia.

V usage is TRBV5-1 and J usage is TRBJ2-2; TRBD1 is a possible D gene (5 bases). Germline CDR1 reads SGHRS; CDR2 reads YFSETQ. The CDR3 length is 14 residues. V lost 6 bases and J 1 base, leaving 10 bases between the germline ends. DNA of the CDR3: TGCGCCAGCACCCAAGACAGGAACACCGGGGAGCTGTTTTTT. Amino acids: CASTQDRNTGELFF. The full variable domain, rest sourced from reference TRBV5-1 and TRBJ2-2, is KAGVTQTPRYLIKTRGQQVTLSCSPISGHRSVSWYQQTPGQGLQFLFEYFSETQRNKGNFPGRFSGRQFSNSRSEMNVSTLELGDSALYLCASTQDRNTGELFFGEGSRLTVL.

This clone was recorded once. This chain joins TRBV10-3 and TRBJ1-1, with a tentative D call TRBD1 (5 bases). V was clipped by 6 bases and J by 3 bases, with 8 bases between them. CDR3 length equals 12 residues. Looked up from germline, CDR1 is ENHRY and CDR2 is SYGVKD. The CDR3 loop is CAIRTGDTEAFF. DNA for the CDR3: TGTGCCATCAGAACAGGAGACACTGAAGCTTTCTTT.

The chain carries TRBV29-1 and TRBJ2-3; the D gene is possibly TRBD2 (5 bases). The length of the CDR3 is 12 residues. The V end was cut by 7 bases, the J end by 6 bases, with 14 bases between. Germline V gene data show CDR1 as SQVTM and CDR2 as ANQGSEA. CDR3: CSAEEVSDTQYF. In DNA form, the CDR3 reads TGCAGCGCCGAGGAGGTATCGGATACGCAGTATTTT.